Listed below are T cell receptor beta chains from one sample, sequenced in a study of cytomegalovirus exposure and HLA in healthy donors. Produced via immunoSEQ multiplex PCR; TCRdb's table is partial and in-frame only. The table has about 170,000 clones, approximately 78% seen once. Sequencing used PBMCs. All receptors come from a girl aged 2 to 9 in good health and CMV-seropositive. The conserved cysteine and the conserved F or W are not part of the CDR3 here. D genes are given only for firm matches. Clone size, where shown, is once, few, many, or a class for clones that have expanded.

V gene: TRBV2
clone size: .
D gene: TRBD2
CDR3 protein: ASSERPSGQETQY

V gene: TRBV10-1
clone size: once
D gene: .
CDR3 protein: AGQRADNYGYT

V gene: TRBV9
clone size: few
D gene: .
CDR3 protein: ASSVSGGVGSGYT

V gene: TRBV10-1
clone size: .
D gene: .
CDR3 protein: ASSESHAAGNEQF

V gene: TRBV4-2
clone size: once
D gene: .
CDR3 protein: ASSPRTVPATNEKLF

V gene: TRBV7-8
clone size: .
D gene: .
CDR3 protein: ASSASRGATNEKLF

V gene: TRBV4-1
clone size: .
D gene: TRBD2
CDR3 protein: ASSQVGGRALGYEQY

V gene: TRBV10-3
clone size: .
D gene: TRBD1
CDR3 protein: AIRETGNEQY

V gene: TRBV5-4
clone size: .
D gene: .
CDR3 protein: ASSLGRVGDTQY

V gene: TRBV6-5
clone size: .
D gene: .
CDR3 protein: ASRNSLMNTEAF

V gene: TRBV28
clone size: .
D gene: .
CDR3 protein: ASSQMGEGLRGYT

V gene: TRBV27
clone size: .
D gene: .
CDR3 protein: ASSPLSARFNNQPQH

V gene: TRBV27
clone size: .
D gene: TRBD1
CDR3 protein: ASSFLIPASDRVTDTQY

V gene: TRBV7-6
clone size: .
D gene: TRBD2
CDR3 protein: ASSRMVPREYTGELF

V gene: TRBV7-9
clone size: .
D gene: .
CDR3 protein: ASSRAGGGTEAF

V gene: TRBV5-1
clone size: few
D gene: TRBD1
CDR3 protein: ASTLGQGGFNTEAF

V gene: TRBV6-1
clone size: .
D gene: TRBD2
CDR3 protein: ASSEMAGGTDTQY

V gene: TRBV19
clone size: .
D gene: TRBD1
CDR3 protein: ASQQGATDTQY

V gene: TRBV30
clone size: .
D gene: .
CDR3 protein: AWSLAGPGYGYT

V gene: TRBV28
clone size: .
D gene: TRBD2
CDR3 protein: ASSSREPSYEQY

V gene: TRBV11-1
clone size: .
D gene: .
CDR3 protein: ASRTGTLYNEQF

V gene: TRBV5-1
clone size: .
D gene: TRBD2
CDR3 protein: ASSSGSGRLWNEQF

V gene: TRBV5-1
clone size: .
D gene: .
CDR3 protein: ASSSYRGRRIHEQY

V gene: TRBV6-6
clone size: once
D gene: .
CDR3 protein: ASRVPGLRETQY

V gene: TRBV18
clone size: .
D gene: TRBD1
CDR3 protein: ASSPARTGNEKLF

V gene: TRBV7-9
clone size: .
D gene: .
CDR3 protein: ASRAGGQRSEAF

V gene: TRBV4-1
clone size: once
D gene: TRBD1
CDR3 protein: ASSHPLQRTGAVNYGYT

V gene: TRBV4-1
clone size: .
D gene: .
CDR3 protein: ASSQTVRGDYGYT

V gene: TRBV5-5
clone size: once
D gene: TRBD1
CDR3 protein: ASSVGQLINQPQH

V gene: TRBV5-1
clone size: .
D gene: TRBD2
CDR3 protein: ASRIAGGSYEQY

V gene: TRBV6-1
clone size: .
D gene: .
CDR3 protein: ASSVTRADTQY

V gene: TRBV5-5
clone size: few
D gene: .
CDR3 protein: ASSWGEVFSPQY

V gene: TRBV13
clone size: .
D gene: .
CDR3 protein: ASSPGTRSSYEQY

V gene: TRBV13
clone size: .
D gene: .
CDR3 protein: ASSLRRAGGAQY

V gene: TRBV7-3
clone size: .
D gene: TRBD1
CDR3 protein: ASSFQGTAYNEQF

V gene: TRBV5-4
clone size: .
D gene: TRBD2
CDR3 protein: ASKAGEGTGELF

V gene: TRBV5-1
clone size: .
D gene: .
CDR3 protein: ASSLDTNQPQH

V gene: TRBV27
clone size: .
D gene: TRBD1
CDR3 protein: ASSLSPTGGLNQPQH

V gene: TRBV5-1
clone size: .
D gene: .
CDR3 protein: ASSLAASMADTQY

V gene: TRBV9
clone size: .
D gene: .
CDR3 protein: ASSPSPTGNYRYT

V gene: TRBV7-8
clone size: .
D gene: .
CDR3 protein: ASSLGFDRGAREKLF

V gene: TRBV10-2
clone size: .
D gene: TRBD1
CDR3 protein: ASSPRGMNTEAF

V gene: TRBV5-1
clone size: once
D gene: .
CDR3 protein: ASSLDGSRNEQF

V gene: TRBV6-5
clone size: .
D gene: .
CDR3 protein: ASSYGTGSGYT

V gene: TRBV25-1
clone size: .
D gene: .
CDR3 protein: ARCGNQETQY

V gene: TRBV28
clone size: once
D gene: TRBD1
CDR3 protein: ASSPDRARHTQY

V gene: TRBV29-1
clone size: .
D gene: TRBD1
CDR3 protein: SSGQVQETQY

V gene: TRBV28
clone size: .
D gene: .
CDR3 protein: ASSFEGVYNEQF

V gene: TRBV28
clone size: once
D gene: .
CDR3 protein: ASSLVKNTGELF

V gene: TRBV30
clone size: .
D gene: .
CDR3 protein: AWGDLERSYNEQF

V gene: TRBV5-1
clone size: .
D gene: TRBD1
CDR3 protein: ASSFRDRGVNEQF

V gene: TRBV5-1
clone size: .
D gene: TRBD2
CDR3 protein: ASSLGLAEQF

V gene: TRBV14
clone size: once
D gene: .
CDR3 protein: ASSRLQLMNTEAF

V gene: TRBV2
clone size: .
D gene: .
CDR3 protein: ASSPYLL